This T cell receptor beta chain was sequenced for a study of blood T cells in healthy people across ages. The study, taken as a whole, reports: Diversity was higher, and naive CD4+ cells more numerous, in long-lived donors than in aged donors.

Healthy Caucasian individuals from Russia aged roughly 6 to 95 were enrolled as donors. For every donor, a draw yielded approximately 9.8 milliliters of peripheral blood. Combining a sample-barcoded 5' primer with a J-beta primer mix, a second PCR ran for roughly 6 to 12 cycles. Per-sample output comprised a minimum of 2.5 million paired-end reads containing CDR3. TCRdb re-analysed the 5' RACE reads in MiXCR, keeping a single row per CDR3 protein. This sample has 1.5 million or so distinct CDR3 sequences, with approximately 40% found just once. This clonotype was seen a handful of times. Its cognate antigen is unknown. The TCR was taken from a young woman in good health. The specimen was blood.

The CDR3 sequence is CARKGAGEDEQFF. The CDR3 bases are TGTGCCAGGAAGGGGGCGGGAGAAGATGAGCAGTTCTTC. The chain joins TRBV12-3 or TRBV12-4 to TRBJ2-1; D tentatively reads TRBD1 or TRBD2 (7 bases each). Trimming removed 9 bases at V and 8 bases at J, with 17 bases between. The CDR3 extends over 13 amino acids.